Shown below are 30 T cell receptor beta chains from a single sample sequenced in a study of shared clonotypes between healthy human individuals. Libraries were prepared by immunoSEQ multiplex PCR; TCRdb keeps only in-frame clonotypes and omits some of them. The data hold under 2,500,000 clones, with around 95% observed a single time. Input material: naive CD4+ T cells sorted from blood. Subset given: CD45RA+ positively selected. Source of these receptors: a man between 18 and 29 years old in good health.

The J gene is TRBJ1-2, the V gene TRBV25-1; D unclear. The CDR3 covers 12 residues. The V end lost 3 bases, the J end lost 3 bases, and 5 bases lay between the germline ends. The germline V gene encodes CDR1 MGHDK and CDR2 SYGVNS. The CDR3: CASSDGDYGYTF. The CDR3 coding sequence is TGTGCCAGCAGTGACGGTGACTATGGCTACACCTTC.

The chain is built from TRBV2 and TRBJ2-2; TRBD2 agrees at 13 bases. CDR3 length: 16 residues. V was pared by 4 bases and J by 3 bases, with 2 bases of the junction left unmatched. Germline CDR1 SNHLY, CDR2 FYNNEI. The CDR3 loop is CASSVTSGRDTGELFF. CDR3 bases: TGTGCCAGCAGTGTTACTAGCGGGAGGGACACCGGGGAGCTGTTTTTT.

As regards this clone: Other DNA sequences within the sample encode an identical CDR3. The chain combines TRBV18 with TRBJ2-5, with D uncertain. V was clipped by 5 bases and J by 0 bases, with 1 base between them. The germline V gene encodes CDR1 KGHSH and CDR2 LQKENI. The CDR3 sequence is 11 residues long. As DNA, the CDR3 is TGTGCCAGCTCAGACCAAGAGACCCAGTACTTC. Translation: CASSDQETQYF.

This clone was seen just once. The chain recombines TRBV28 with TRBJ1-5, with 9 bases lining up with TRBD1. Germline-derived CDR1 and CDR2 are MDHEN and SYDVKM. With V trimmed by 7 bases and J by 1 base, 5 bases remained unmatched. This CDR3 has 15 amino acids. The CDR3 spells CASITGQGSNQPQHF. CDR3 nucleotide sequence: TGTGCCAGCATCACCGGACAGGGGAGCAATCAGCCCCAGCATTTT.

J is TRBJ2-1 and V is TRBV7-8, with 16 bases fitting TRBD2. With V trimmed by 1 base and J by 9 bases, 12 bases remained unmatched. This CDR3 contains 19 residues. CDR1 is SGHVS and CDR2 is FQNEAQ in the germline V gene. CDR3 amino acids: CASSLGPGLAGGPLGEQFF. CDR3 nucleotides: TGTGCCAGCAGCTTAGGGCCGGGACTAGCGGGGGGGCCCTTGGGTGAGCAGTTCTTC.

This clone was found once. The genes are TRBV10-1 and TRBJ2-5; TRBD1 matches 7 bases. The length of the CDR3 is 16 residues. V dropped 3 bases and J dropped 0; count of bases not matched to a gene: 7. The V gene's germline CDR1 is WNHNN and CDR2 SYGVQD (reference sequence). This CDR3 is CASSDTGTANQETQYF. CDR3 coding DNA: TGCGCCAGCAGTGATACGGGGACAGCTAACCAAGAGACCCAGTACTTC.

The chain links TRBV5-4 to TRBJ2-1; the D is unclear. There are 14 residues in the CDR3. V shed 0 bases and J shed 6 bases, with 10 bases lying between them. CDR1 is SGHNT and CDR2 is YYREEE in the germline V gene (reference sequence). The CDR3 protein is CASSLGATSNEQFF. CDR3 nucleotides: TGTGCCAGCAGCTTGGGTGCGACCAGCAATGAGCAGTTCTTC. The full variable domain, completed using reference TRBV5-4 and TRBJ2-1, is ETGVTQSPTHLIKTRGQQVTLRCSSQSGHNTVSWYQQALGQGPQFIFQYYREEENGRGNFPPRFSGLQFPNYSSELNVNALELDDSALYLCASSLGATSNEQFFGPGTRLTVL.

As for this clone: Other DNA sequences within the sample encode an identical CDR3. The chain couples TRBV28 to TRBJ1-1; D remains unclear. CDR1 is MDHEN and CDR2 is SYDVKM in the germline V gene. V dropped 3 bases and J dropped 1 base, with 3 bases sitting between them. The CDR3 sequence is 12 residues long. As DNA, the CDR3 is TGTGCCAGCAGTTTTAGGAACACTGAAGCTTTCTTT. This translates into CASSFRNTEAFF.

The chain joins TRBV11-1 to TRBJ1-2, with 7 nucleotides matching TRBD1. V shed 4 bases and J 7 bases; nucleotides not matched to a gene: 6. The CDR3 spans 13 residues. CDR1 and CDR2 (germline): SGHAT, FQDESV (reference sequence). The CDR3 nucleotides read TGTGCCAGCAGCTCAGACAGGGCCATTGGCTACACCTTC. Translation: CASSSDRAIGYTF.

The chain carries TRBV21-1 and TRBJ2-4. TRBV21-1 is termed a pseudogene. This CDR3 is 14 amino acids long. For the CDR3, the DNA is TGTGCCAGCAGCAAAGCAGGAGCCAAAAACATTCAGTACTTC. It yields the protein CASSKAGAKNIQYF.

This sequence joins TRBV7-2 and TRBJ1-4, with 7 bases identical to TRBD1. The CDR3 is 17 residues long. The J segment lost 0 bases and the V segment lost 0 bases, leaving 4 bases of the junction unmatched. The germline CDR1 and CDR2 sequences are SGHTA and FQGNSA. CDR3 sequence reads: CASSLAGTATTNEKLFF. DNA of the CDR3: TGTGCCAGCAGCTTAGCCGGGACAGCAACAACTAATGAAAAACTGTTTTTT.

This chain connects TRBV30 to TRBJ2-7, with TRBD2 matching 10 bases. Germline CDR1 GTSNPN, CDR2 SVGIG (reference sequence). The CDR3 is 13 amino acids. The junction had 1 base not matched to a gene; V was cut back by 1 base and J by 4 bases. The CDR3 sequence: CAWSEGLAYEQYF. CDR3 in DNA: TGTGCCTGGAGTGAGGGACTAGCGTACGAGCAGTACTTC.

Worth noting for this clone: Other DNA sequences in this specimen translate into the identical CDR3. V is TRBV5-4 and J is TRBJ2-7; D gene ambiguous. The CDR3 sequence is 14 residues long. Trimming cost V 0 bases and J 1 base, with 8 bases left between them. Germline V CDR1 and CDR2: SGHNT, YYREEE (reference sequence). The CDR3 sequence: CASSLVGGSYEQYF. The CDR3 DNA follows: TGTGCCAGCAGCTTGGTTGGCGGATCCTACGAGCAGTACTTC. Together with reference TRBV5-4 and TRBJ2-7, the CDR3 gives the full variable domain: ETGVTQSPTHLIKTRGQQVTLRCSSQSGHNTVSWYQQALGQGPQFIFQYYREEENGRGNFPPRFSGLQFPNYSSELNVNALELDDSALYLCASSLVGGSYEQYFGPGTRLTVT.

The V call is TRBV6-5, the J call TRBJ1-1; D is possibly TRBD1 (5 bases). The CDR3 contains 13 residues. Germline V CDR1 and CDR2: MNHEY, SVGAGI. Trimming took 2 bases from V and 7 from J, leaving 11 bases between them. The CDR3 region has the DNA TGTGCCAGCAGTTACGGGACGGGGGGTGAAGCTTTCTTT. Translating it yields CASSYGTGGEAFF.

Comment on this clone: Different DNA sequences within this sample yield the same CDR3. The chain employs TRBV30 and TRBJ1-6; TRBD1 agrees at 9 bases. Germline CDR1 reads GTSNPN; CDR2 reads SVGIG (reference sequence). The junction had 1 base not matched to a gene; V was cut back by 0 bases and J by 7 bases. The CDR3 is made up of 14 amino acids. The CDR3 loop reads CAWSVQGANSPLHF. CDR3 DNA sequence: TGTGCCTGGAGTGTACAGGGGGCAAATTCACCCCTCCACTTT.

A remark on this clone: This sample also contains other DNA sequences that code for the same CDR3. The rearrangement links TRBV28 to TRBJ2-3, with D unclear. The CDR3 length is 12 residues. The germline gives CDR1 MDHEN, CDR2 SYDVKM. V was clipped by 4 bases and J by 6 bases, with 8 bases between them. The CDR3, as DNA: TGTGCCAGCAGTTCCCTAGGGGATACGCAGTATTTT. It codes for CASSSLGDTQYF.

V and J are TRBV7-9 and TRBJ2-1, with TRBD2 matching 14 bases. The CDR3 has 19 amino acids. CDR1 and CDR2 from the germline V gene are SEHNR and FQNEAQ (reference sequence). V was pared by 4 bases and J by 0 bases, with 8 bases of the junction left unmatched. The CDR3 is CASSSISGTSGGSYNEQFF. The CDR3 region has the DNA TGTGCCAGCAGCTCGATTTCCGGGACTAGCGGGGGCTCCTACAATGAGCAGTTCTTC.

A word on this clone: The sample carries other DNA sequences with the same CDR3. The chain is built from TRBV7-9 and TRBJ2-7, with 7 positions matching TRBD2. Germline loops: CDR1 SEHNR, CDR2 FQNEAQ (reference sequence). The V gene end was trimmed by 4 bases and the J gene end by 4 bases; junction bases not matched to a gene: 7. The CDR3 length is 14 residues. The CDR3 DNA reads as TGTGCCAGCAGCTCGGGAGCGGGGAGTTACGAGCAGTACTTC. Its translation is CASSSGAGSYEQYF.

The chain uses TRBV27 and TRBJ2-1; D not resolved. CDR1 is MNHEY and CDR2 is SMNVEV in the germline V gene (reference sequence). The germline V and J ends were trimmed by 0 bases and 6 bases, with 3 bases remaining between them. The CDR3 is made up of 12 amino acids. CDR3 sequence reads: CASSLSRNEQFF. In nucleotides, the CDR3 is TGTGCCAGCAGTTTATCCCGCAATGAGCAGTTCTTC.

The rearrangement joins TRBV6-5 to TRBJ2-7; a weak D match, TRBD2 (6 bases). Trimming left V 6 bases short and J 3 bases short, with 15 bases between. This CDR3 is 14 amino acids long. Per germline, CDR1 MNHEY and CDR2 SVGAGI. The CDR3, as DNA: TGTGCCAGCAGGCTCCCCGGGGGAGGCTACGAGCAGTACTTC. This gives the protein CASRLPGGGYEQYF.

This chain uses TRBV5-1 with TRBJ1-2; D call uncertain. This CDR3 is 14 amino acids long. Germline lookup yields CDR1 SGHRS and CDR2 YFSETQ. V was shortened by 4 bases and J by 4 bases, with 14 bases between the two germline ends. CDR3 DNA: TGCGCCAGCAGCCCGGTTTCCGGCGCCTATGGCTACACCTTC. It codes for CASSPVSGAYGYTF.

The chain has TRBV7-2 and TRBJ2-1; 8 positions match TRBD2. The V and J ends lost 1 base and 0 bases, in that order; junction bases with no gene match: 5. Looked up from germline, CDR1 is SGHTA and CDR2 is FQGNSA. CDR3 size: 17 residues. The CDR3 is CASSLGRLAGSYNEQFF. The CDR3 DNA follows: TGTGCCAGCAGCTTAGGAAGGCTAGCGGGCTCCTACAATGAGCAGTTCTTC.

The J gene is TRBJ2-3, the V gene TRBV7-9; D perhaps matches TRBD2 (5 bases). The V and J ends lost 3 bases and 3 bases respectively, with 10 bases between them. The CDR3 sequence is 14 residues long. CDR1 and CDR2 from the germline V gene are SEHNR and FQNEAQ (reference sequence). CDR3 DNA: TGTGCCAGCAGCTTTTACCCGGGGACAGATACGCAGTATTTT. As protein: CASSFYPGTDTQYF.

The rearrangement joins TRBV5-1 to TRBJ2-1; 8 bases map to TRBD2. Germline CDR1 is SGHRS and CDR2 is YFSETQ. V gave up 0 bases and J gave up 0 bases; unmatched junction bases: 8. The CDR3 is 18 residues long. The CDR3 DNA reads as TGCGCCAGCAGCTTGGCTGCGGGAGGCTTTACCTCCTACAATGAGCAGTTCTTC. As protein: CASSLAAGGFTSYNEQFF. The variable domain in full, completed from reference TRBV5-1 and TRBJ2-1, reads KAGVTQTPRYLIKTRGQQVTLSCSPISGHRSVSWYQQTPGQGLQFLFEYFSETQRNKGNFPGRFSGRQFSNSRSEMNVSTLELGDSALYLCASSLAAGGFTSYNEQFFGPGTRLTVL.

The chain is built from TRBV7-2 and TRBJ2-7; 8 positions match TRBD1. After removal of 4 bases from V and 3 bases from J, the junction contained 8 bases not matched to a gene. There are 15 residues in the CDR3. Germline assignment: CDR1 SGHTA and CDR2 FQGNSA. This CDR3 reads CASSSLDRGVYEQYF. The CDR3 DNA reads as TGTGCCAGCAGCTCCCTCGACAGGGGTGTCTACGAGCAGTACTTC.

Of note for this clone: Within the sample, other DNA sequences also encode this same CDR3. The chain is built from TRBV30 and TRBJ1-5, with D possibly being TRBD1 (5 bases). This CDR3 region has 15 residues. CDR1 and CDR2 (germline): GTSNPN, SVGIG (reference sequence). Trimming removed 0 bases from V and 4 bases from J, with 13 bases in between. The CDR3 nucleotides read TGTGCCTGGAGTGTACGTGGGGCGAGGAATCAGCCCCAGCATTTT. Its translation is CAWSVRGARNQPQHF. Variable domain in full (rest from reference TRBV30 and TRBJ1-5): SQTIHQWPATLVQPVGSPLSLECTVEGTSNPNLYWYRQAAGRGLQLLFYSVGIGQISSEVPQNLSASRPQDRQFILSSKKLLLSDSGFYLCAWSVRGARNQPQHFGDGTRLSIL.

Comments on this clone: The same CDR3 also results from other DNA sequences found in this sample. The rearrangement uses TRBV30 and TRBJ1-2; weak D call: TRBD1 (5 bases). The CDR3 consists of 12 residues. Germline CDR1 GTSNPN, CDR2 SVGIG (reference sequence). V was cut by 0 bases and J by 4 bases, with 6 bases left in between. CDR3 coding DNA: TGTGCCTGGAGTGTTGGGGGCTATGGCTACACCTTC. This sequence encodes CAWSVGGYGYTF.

The rearrangement uses TRBV2 and TRBJ2-2; 7 bases agree with TRBD2. Trimming took 5 bases from V and 7 from J; bases not matched to a gene: 1. CDR1 and CDR2 (germline): SNHLY, FYNNEI. This CDR3 comprises 12 residues. This CDR3 is CASSREVGELFF. The CDR3 DNA reads TGTGCCAGCAGTCGGGAGGTCGGGGAGCTGTTTTTT.

The J gene is TRBJ2-7, the V gene TRBV7-2; either TRBD1 or TRBD2 may fit D (5 bases each). Trimming removed 2 bases at V and 2 bases at J, with 19 bases between. Germline assignment: CDR1 SGHTA and CDR2 FQGNSA. The CDR3 is made up of 17 amino acids. In DNA, the CDR3 is TGTGCCAGCAGCTTATCGATGTTCGGGACCCATACCTACGAGCAGTACTTC. This gives the protein CASSLSMFGTHTYEQYF.

V gene TRBV7-2 combines with J gene TRBJ2-5; D possibly uses TRBD1 or TRBD2 (5 bases each). V was trimmed by 5 bases and J by 1 base, leaving 17 bases between them. Germline V gives CDR1 SGHTA, CDR2 FQGNSA. CDR3 length: 16 residues. The CDR3 sequence: CASSILAPGAQETQYF. CDR3 nucleotides: TGTGCCAGCAGCATTCTAGCCCCCGGGGCCCAAGAGACCCAGTACTTC.